The rows below give T cell receptor beta chains drawn from one sample of a study of identical twins. TCRdb reprocessed the 5' RACE reads via MiXCR and lists one record per CDR3 protein. The data hold some 1,600,000 distinct CDR3 sequences, with about 31% observed a single time. The sequenced sample was cord blood. These TCRs come from a newborn girl in good health. Both conserved end residues are part of each CDR3. Each record gives: CDR3 protein, CDR3 DNA, clone size, D gene, V gene, J gene. The D gene is left open where the match is weak. Expanded clones get a size class; other rows say once, few or many, or leave the size out.

cdr3_aa: CATSDLGRSNTGELFF; cdr3_nt: TGTGCCACCAGTGATTTGGGGCGATCGAACACCGGGGAGCTGTTTTTT; clone_size: NA; d_call: NA; v_call: TRBV24-1; j_call: TRBJ2-2
cdr3_aa: CASSRISGGGNEKLFF; cdr3_nt: TGCGCCAGCAGCCGAATATCAGGGGGGGGGAATGAAAAACTGTTTTTT; clone_size: NA; d_call: TRBD1; v_call: TRBV4-1; j_call: TRBJ1-4
cdr3_aa: CASRGEWGQLTDTQYF; cdr3_nt: TGTGCCAGCAGGGGCGAATGGGGACAGCTTACAGATACGCAGTATTTT; clone_size: once; d_call: TRBD1; v_call: TRBV5-6; j_call: TRBJ2-3
cdr3_aa: CASSQGLAVYF; cdr3_nt: TGTGCCAGCAGCCAAGGCCTAGCGGTGTACTTC; clone_size: few; d_call: TRBD2; v_call: TRBV3-1; j_call: TRBJ2-7
cdr3_aa: CASSLAPDPLEAFF; cdr3_nt: TGTGCCAGCAGTTTAGCACCCGACCCCCTTGAAGCTTTCTTT; clone_size: few; d_call: NA; v_call: TRBV27; j_call: TRBJ1-1
cdr3_aa: CASSLLLSQDYEQYF; cdr3_nt: TGTGCCAGCAGCCTCCTCTTATCGCAGGACTACGAGCAGTACTTC; clone_size: NA; d_call: NA; v_call: TRBV4-2; j_call: TRBJ2-7
cdr3_aa: CASGLVVGLAHNEQYF; cdr3_nt: TGTGCTAGTGGTTTGGTAGTGGGCCTAGCCCACAATGAGCAGTACTTC; clone_size: once; d_call: NA; v_call: TRBV12-5; j_call: TRBJ2-7
cdr3_aa: CASSLWAGANEQYF; cdr3_nt: TGTGCCAGCAGTTTATGGGCAGGCGCCAACGAGCAGTACTTC; clone_size: NA; d_call: NA; v_call: TRBV27; j_call: TRBJ2-7
cdr3_aa: CASSFTGTGGIDTQYF; cdr3_nt: TGTGCCAGCAGTTTCACCGGGACAGGGGGCATAGATACGCAGTATTTT; clone_size: many; d_call: TRBD1; v_call: TRBV28; j_call: TRBJ2-3
cdr3_aa: CASSHPEYNEQFF; cdr3_nt: TGTGCCAGCAGCCACCCGGAGTACAATGAGCAGTTCTTC; clone_size: many; d_call: NA; v_call: TRBV4-2; j_call: TRBJ2-1
cdr3_aa: CASSLGGVAKGSYTF; cdr3_nt: TGTGCCAGCAGCTTAGGGGGAGTCGCCAAGGGGAGCTACACCTTC; clone_size: NA; d_call: NA; v_call: TRBV7-9; j_call: TRBJ1-2
cdr3_aa: CASSHKTTGQKLFF; cdr3_nt: TGCGCCAGCAGCCACAAAACCACCGGGCAGAAACTGTTTTTT; clone_size: NA; d_call: NA; v_call: TRBV4-1; j_call: TRBJ1-4
cdr3_aa: CSAASGSFTDTQYF; cdr3_nt: TGCAGTGCTGCTAGCGGGAGCTTCACAGATACGCAGTATTTT; clone_size: few; d_call: TRBD2; v_call: TRBV20-1; j_call: TRBJ2-3
cdr3_aa: CASSQVPTSADTQYF; cdr3_nt: TGCGCCAGCAGCCAGGTGCCTACTAGCGCAGATACGCAGTATTTT; clone_size: NA; d_call: TRBD2; v_call: TRBV4-1; j_call: TRBJ2-3
cdr3_aa: CASSLVSGTENYGYTF; cdr3_nt: TGCGCCAGCAGCTTGGTCTCAGGGACGGAAAACTATGGCTACACCTTC; clone_size: few; d_call: NA; v_call: TRBV5-1; j_call: TRBJ1-2
cdr3_aa: CSARVEVRAYNEQFF; cdr3_nt: TGCAGTGCTAGAGTTGAGGTCAGGGCTTACAATGAGCAGTTCTTC; clone_size: few; d_call: NA; v_call: TRBV20-1; j_call: TRBJ2-1
cdr3_aa: CSAREGGAYEQFF; cdr3_nt: TGCAGTGCTAGAGAAGGGGGCGCCTACGAGCAGTTCTTC; clone_size: NA; d_call: TRBD1; v_call: TRBV20-1; j_call: TRBJ2-1
cdr3_aa: CSAREAYPGLSYEQYF; cdr3_nt: TGCAGTGCTAGAGAAGCATACCCGGGACTTAGCTACGAGCAGTACTTC; clone_size: NA; d_call: NA; v_call: TRBV20-1; j_call: TRBJ2-7
cdr3_aa: CSARVTGFRTDTQYF; cdr3_nt: TGCAGTGCTAGAGTGACAGGGTTTAGAACAGATACGCAGTATTTT; clone_size: few; d_call: TRBD1; v_call: TRBV20-1; j_call: TRBJ2-3
cdr3_aa: CASSPNRRATNEKLFF; cdr3_nt: TGTGCCAGCAGCCCGAACCGACGGGCAACTAATGAAAAACTGTTTTTT; clone_size: NA; d_call: NA; v_call: TRBV7-2; j_call: TRBJ1-4
cdr3_aa: CSAIQGNSPLHF; cdr3_nt: TGCAGTGCTATACAGGGGAATTCACCCCTCCACTTT; clone_size: few; d_call: TRBD1; v_call: TRBV20-1; j_call: TRBJ1-6
cdr3_aa: CASSARDRDYGYTF; cdr3_nt: TGTGCCAGCAGCGCCCGGGACAGGGACTATGGCTACACCTTC; clone_size: few; d_call: TRBD1; v_call: TRBV9; j_call: TRBJ1-2
cdr3_aa: CASSLKGTGYGYTF; cdr3_nt: TGTGCCAGCAGTTTGAAAGGGACAGGCTATGGCTACACCTTC; clone_size: few; d_call: TRBD1; v_call: TRBV27; j_call: TRBJ1-2
cdr3_aa: CASLPMQEPGAQSLGAFF; cdr3_nt: TGTGCCAGTTTGCCAATGCAAGAACCAGGGGCCCAGTCTCTTGGAGCTTTCTTT; clone_size: NA; d_call: NA; v_call: TRBV28; j_call: TRBJ1-1
cdr3_aa: CASSPQVEGETQYF; cdr3_nt: TGTGCCAGCTCACCACAGGTAGAGGGAGAGACCCAGTACTTC; clone_size: NA; d_call: NA; v_call: TRBV18; j_call: TRBJ2-5
cdr3_aa: CASRLARDQPQHF; cdr3_nt: TGTGCCAGCAGACTCGCGAGGGATCAGCCCCAGCATTTT; clone_size: few; d_call: NA; v_call: TRBV2; j_call: TRBJ1-5
cdr3_aa: CASSLQTGANEKLFF; cdr3_nt: TGTGCCAGTAGCCTCCAGACAGGAGCTAATGAAAAACTGTTTTTT; clone_size: NA; d_call: NA; v_call: TRBV19; j_call: TRBJ1-4
cdr3_aa: CACKRGARGTEAFF; cdr3_nt: TGTGCCTGCAAGAGGGGCGCAAGAGGAACTGAAGCTTTCTTT; clone_size: NA; d_call: NA; v_call: TRBV14; j_call: TRBJ1-1
cdr3_aa: CASSYAPGRNNEQFF; cdr3_nt: TGCGCCAGCAGCTATGCCCCGGGACGGAACAATGAGCAGTTCTTC; clone_size: NA; d_call: NA; v_call: TRBV5-1; j_call: TRBJ2-1
cdr3_aa: CASNLRDRVYSNQPQHF; cdr3_nt: TGTGCCAGCAATCTCCGGGACCGTGTTTATAGCAATCAGCCCCAGCATTTT; clone_size: once; d_call: NA; v_call: TRBV21-1; j_call: TRBJ1-5
cdr3_aa: CASGSGRGTDTQYF; cdr3_nt: TGTGCCAGCGGTAGCGGGAGGGGCACAGATACGCAGTATTTT; clone_size: NA; d_call: TRBD2; v_call: TRBV13; j_call: TRBJ2-3
cdr3_aa: CASSQVGDTQYF; cdr3_nt: TGTGCCAGCAGCCAAGTTGGAGATACGCAGTATTTT; clone_size: many; d_call: NA; v_call: TRBV3-1; j_call: TRBJ2-3
cdr3_aa: CSARAGGLGNEQFF; cdr3_nt: TGCAGTGCTAGAGCGGGGGGTCTGGGCAATGAGCAGTTCTTC; clone_size: NA; d_call: TRBD2; v_call: TRBV20-1; j_call: TRBJ2-1
cdr3_aa: CASSLRATSGVLYEQYF; cdr3_nt: TGTGCCAGCAGTTTAAGGGCGACTAGCGGGGTCCTCTACGAGCAGTACTTC; clone_size: NA; d_call: TRBD2; v_call: TRBV12-3/TRBV12-4; j_call: TRBJ2-7
cdr3_aa: CASRPGHLNSPLHF; cdr3_nt: TGTGCCAGCAGACCGGGACACCTAAATTCACCCCTCCACTTT; clone_size: NA; d_call: NA; v_call: TRBV6-4; j_call: TRBJ1-6
cdr3_aa: CSARDKDGTNEKLFF; cdr3_nt: TGCAGTGCTAGGGACAAGGATGGGACGAACGAAAAACTGTTTTTT; clone_size: NA; d_call: NA; v_call: TRBV20-1; j_call: TRBJ1-4
cdr3_aa: CASSLGPGTGYF; cdr3_nt: TGCGCCAGCAGCTTAGGTCCCGGGACAGGGTATTTT; clone_size: few; d_call: TRBD1; v_call: TRBV5-1; j_call: TRBJ2-3
cdr3_aa: CASTPSVWGVKNIQYF; cdr3_nt: TGTGCCAGCACCCCTTCGGTATGGGGGGTGAAAAACATTCAGTACTTC; clone_size: few; d_call: NA; v_call: TRBV2; j_call: TRBJ2-4
cdr3_aa: CASSSWTGVHEQYF; cdr3_nt: TGTGCCAGTAGTTCCTGGACAGGGGTCCACGAGCAGTACTTC; clone_size: NA; d_call: TRBD1; v_call: TRBV19; j_call: TRBJ2-7
cdr3_aa: CASSFTRQGFHSNQPQHF; cdr3_nt: TGTGCCAGCAGTTTTACCCGACAGGGCTTTCATAGCAATCAGCCCCAGCATTTT; clone_size: few; d_call: TRBD1; v_call: TRBV28; j_call: TRBJ1-5
cdr3_aa: CASNRDRGPQGSEAFF; cdr3_nt: TGCGCCAGCAATCGGGACAGGGGGCCCCAAGGCTCTGAAGCTTTCTTT; clone_size: NA; d_call: TRBD1; v_call: TRBV5-1; j_call: TRBJ1-1
cdr3_aa: CASSVSGSYNEQFF; cdr3_nt: TGTGCCAGCAGTGTTAGCGGTTCCTACAATGAGCAGTTCTTC; clone_size: many; d_call: NA; v_call: TRBV9; j_call: TRBJ2-1